These 13 T cell receptor beta chains were all obtained from the same sample, sequenced in a study of cytomegalovirus exposure and HLA in healthy donors. The primer mix had 60 Vbeta and 13 Jbeta primers. Measured with immunoSEQ multiplex PCR; TCRdb has only the in-frame clones, and not every one. The sample lists some 150,000 clones, roughly 80% occurring once. Sequences were obtained from PBMCs. The receptors here all came from a man in his forties or fifties in good health and CMV-seropositive.

The rearrangement uses TRBV28 and TRBJ1-2; no clear D gene. V shed 3 bases and J shed 0 bases, with 11 bases lying between them. Germline V gene sequence: CDR1 MDHEN, CDR2 SYDVKM. There are 15 residues in the CDR3. CDR3 bases: TGTGCCAGCAGTTTCATGAGTTCGCCTAACTATGGCTACACCTTC. It yields the protein CASSFMSSPNYGYTF.

This sequence joins TRBV11-2 and TRBJ2-7, with D perhaps matching TRBD1 (6 bases). Trimming cost V 5 bases and J 0 bases, with 11 bases left between them. Germline V gives CDR1 SGHAT, CDR2 FQNNGV. CDR3 length: 14 amino acids. CDR3 in DNA: TGTGCCAGCAGCATGGGACATAGCTCCTACGAGCAGTACTTC. This translates into CASSMGHSSYEQYF.

The chain combines TRBV7-2 with TRBJ2-1, with 12 bases matching TRBD2. The CDR3 extends over 17 amino acids. The junction had 6 bases not matched to a gene; V was cut back by 2 bases and J by 4 bases. The germline V gene has CDR1 SGHTA and CDR2 FQGNSA. CDR3 region: CASSLTRLAGAYNEQFF. The CDR3 DNA follows: TGTGCCAGCAGCTTAACCCGACTAGCGGGGGCTTACAATGAGCAGTTCTTC.

This clone was picked up one time. The CDR3 is CASSSTGIYEQYF. The DNA for the CDR3 is TGTGCCAGCAGCTCTACAGGGATCTACGAGCAGTACTTC. This sequence joins TRBV11-3 and TRBJ2-7; D might be TRBD1 (6 bases). Germline assignment: CDR1 SGHNT and CDR2 YENEEA. Trimming stripped 4 bases from V and 3 bases from J, with 10 bases between. The CDR3 has 13 amino acids.

This chain joins TRBV6-5 and TRBJ1-5; TRBD1 matches 7 bases. Germline CDR1 MNHEY, CDR2 SVGAGI. This CDR3 is built from 15 residues. Trimming removed 6 bases from V and 0 bases from J; junction bases left unmatched: 5. The CDR3: CASSRTGISNQPQHF. Here the CDR3 DNA reads TGTGCCAGCAGCCGGACAGGTATTAGCAATCAGCCCCAGCATTTT.

The rearrangement uses TRBV5-1 and TRBJ1-1; D unclear. The germline V gene encodes CDR1 SGHRS and CDR2 YFSETQ. Trimming cost V 0 bases and J 1 base, with 10 bases left between them. The CDR3 spans 15 residues. CDR3 protein: CASSLVAASNTEAFF. In DNA form, the CDR3 reads TGCGCCAGCAGCTTGGTAGCAGCTTCGAACACTGAAGCTTTCTTT.

V is TRBV19 and J is TRBJ1-1, with unresolved D. CDR1 and CDR2 (germline): LNHDA, SQIVND (reference sequence). The CDR3 consists of 14 residues. With 1 base removed from V and 9 bases from J, the gap between germline ends came to 15 bases. This CDR3 is CASSIGAGSPQAFF. CDR3 sequence (DNA): TGTGCCAGTAGTATAGGCGCAGGAAGTCCGCAAGCTTTCTTT.

This chain joins TRBV2 and TRBJ2-1; 8 bases fit TRBD1. This CDR3 is 15 amino acids long. V lost 7 bases, J lost 5 bases, and 10 bases stayed unmatched. Germline V CDR1 and CDR2: SNHLY, FYNNEI. In DNA form, the CDR3 reads TGTGCCAGCACCAGAGACAGGGGAGGCCACAATGAGCAGTTCTTC. Translating gives CASTRDRGGHNEQFF.

This clone appeared a single time. V usage is TRBV27 and J usage is TRBJ2-1, with 7 bases that match TRBD2. Germline V lookup: CDR1 MNHEY, CDR2 SMNVEV (reference sequence). The CDR3 loop spans 15 amino acids. V shed 2 bases, J shed 4 bases, and the junction held 5 bases outside the gene matches. In DNA, the CDR3 is TGTGCCAGCAGTTTAAGAAGCGGGACTTACAATGAGCAGTTCTTC. Amino acid sequence: CASSLRSGTYNEQFF.

This clone has only a few counts. The gene calls are TRBV19 and TRBJ1-6; 8 bases agree with TRBD1. The CDR3 consists of 17 residues. Trimming at V came to 6 bases and at J to 4 bases, leaving 11 bases not matched to a gene. Germline values: CDR1 LNHDA, CDR2 SQIVND (reference sequence). CDR3 DNA: TGTGCCAGTAGATCTTCGCGACAGGGGACGTATAATTCACCCCTCCACTTT. This sequence encodes CASRSSRQGTYNSPLHF.

The gene calls are TRBV27 and TRBJ1-1, with 8 positions matching TRBD1. V gave up 6 bases and J gave up 0 bases; unmatched junction bases: 9. The CDR3 has 16 amino acids. Germline lookup yields CDR1 MNHEY and CDR2 SMNVEV (reference sequence). CDR3 loop: CASRDRVSSLNTEAFF. CDR3 sequence (DNA): TGTGCCAGCAGGGACAGGGTATCCTCCTTGAACACTGAAGCTTTCTTT.

The chain is built from TRBV6-5 and TRBJ1-1, with D possibly being TRBD1 (5 bases). The germline V and J ends were trimmed by 8 bases and 0 bases, with 13 bases remaining between them. Germline V gene lookup returns CDR1 MNHEY and CDR2 SVGAGI. The CDR3 loop spans 14 amino acids. CDR3 DNA sequence: TGTGCCAGCGGGCCCGGGGGACTGAACACTGAAGCTTTCTTT. It codes for CASGPGGLNTEAFF.

The DNA for the CDR3 is TGTGCCAGCAGGGTAACGACAGTCACTGAAGCTTTCTTT. Translation: CASRVTTVTEAFF. The rearrangement uses TRBV27 and TRBJ1-1, with a tentative D call TRBD1 (5 bases). The CDR3 consists of 13 residues. The V and J ends lost 6 bases and 4 bases respectively, with 12 bases between them. Germline CDR1 and CDR2: MNHEY and SMNVEV (reference sequence).